Following are 22 T cell receptor beta chains from one sample sequenced in a study of T cell responses to AZD1222 COVID-19 vaccine (dated by TCRdb to the early 2020s). Receptor libraries were prepared by the immunoSEQ multiplex PCR assay. TCRdb provides this immuneACCESS table in a form limited to in-frame rearrangements. Some clones are lacking; in checked studies, under half of them reflect an unresolved V gene, and why the rest are absent is not known. This sample comprises some 60,000 clones, about three quarters of them detected only once. More than 3% of the sample goes to the ten largest clones. The sample's time point label, in plain terms: about 28 days (+/-7) after the second vaccine dose. This specimen consisted of peripheral blood, obtained 28 days after the second AZD1222 dose. All receptors come from an adult who received the AZD1222 COVID-19 vaccine.

In its sample, this clone was seen a few times. This sequence joins TRBV15 and TRBJ1-4, with TRBD1 matching 8 bases. Germline V gives CDR1 LNHNV, CDR2 YYDKDF (reference sequence). Losses at the gene ends were 1 base for V and 5 bases for J; bases not matched to a gene: 0. The CDR3 is 14 residues long. In DNA form, the CDR3 reads TGTGCCACCAGCAGAGGACAGGGGAATGAAAAACTGTTTTTT. Protein: CATSRGQGNEKLFF.

The V gene is TRBV27, the J gene TRBJ1-1; maybe TRBD1 (5 bases). The CDR3 is made up of 15 amino acids. Trimming removed 3 bases from V and 4 bases from J, with 15 bases in between. CDR1 and CDR2 (germline): MNHEY, SMNVEV (reference sequence). The CDR3, as DNA: TGTGCCAGCAGTTTTTTAGGGGCTGGACGCACTGAAGCTTTCTTT. Translated, it gives CASSFLGAGRTEAFF.

This rearrangement joins TRBV5-1 to TRBJ1-1, with D possibly TRBD1 on 6 matching bases. Germline values: CDR1 SGHRS, CDR2 YFSETQ. V was shortened by 1 base and J by 2 bases, with 9 bases between the two germline ends. This CDR3 has 14 amino acids. The CDR3: CASSLRGDNTEAFF. The CDR3 DNA reads as TGCGCCAGCAGCTTGAGGGGGGATAACACTGAAGCTTTCTTT.

J is TRBJ2-2 and V is TRBV28, with D unresolved. The V gene's germline CDR1 is MDHEN and CDR2 SYDVKM. V lost 6 bases and J lost 8, with 19 bases in between. This CDR3 comprises 15 residues. CDR3 amino acids: CASSLNVGSGGELFF. The CDR3 DNA is TGTGCCAGCAGCCTGAACGTGGGGTCGGGTGGGGAGCTGTTTTTT.

The chain has TRBV11-3 and TRBJ1-1; D is undetermined. V lost 0 bases, J lost 5 bases, and 7 bases lay in between. The CDR3 is 13 amino acids. Germline V lookup: CDR1 SGHNT, CDR2 YENEEA. CDR3: CASSLDFQTEAFF. The CDR3 bases are TGTGCCAGCAGCTTAGATTTCCAGACTGAAGCTTTCTTT.

The chain links TRBV2 to TRBJ1-4, with 7 bases fitting TRBD1. Germline assignment: CDR1 SNHLY and CDR2 FYNNEI. This CDR3 has 13 residues. V shed 4 bases, J shed 7 bases, and the junction held 3 bases outside the gene matches. CDR3 protein: CASSGQGGEKLFF. CDR3 DNA: TGTGCCAGCAGTGGACAGGGAGGTGAAAAACTGTTTTTT.

The CDR3 protein is CAWSIGGSSYEQYF. The CDR3 DNA reads as TGTGCCTGGAGCATAGGGGGGAGCTCCTACGAGCAGTACTTC. V is TRBV30 and J is TRBJ2-7; D is tentatively TRBD1 or TRBD2 (6 bases each). Germline CDR1 GTSNPN, CDR2 SVGIG (reference sequence). This CDR3 has 14 residues. Trimming removed 3 bases from V and 0 bases from J, with 12 bases in between.

This clone showed up just once. This chain links TRBV18 with TRBJ2-7; D is perhaps TRBD1 (6 bases). V was pared by 3 bases and J by 4 bases, with 16 bases between. Germline V CDR1 and CDR2: KGHSH, LQKENI. The CDR3 length is 15 residues. CDR3 sequence: CASSPLLTGNYEQYF. CDR3 coding DNA: TGTGCCAGCTCACCCCTACTCACAGGGAATTACGAGCAGTACTTC.

CDR3 nucleotide sequence: TGCGCCAGCAGCTTGGGTAGGGGTAGCTCCTACAATGAGCAGTTCTTC. Translating it yields CASSLGRGSSYNEQFF. The V call is TRBV5-1, the J call TRBJ2-1, with a possible D match to TRBD1 (5 bases). The CDR3 is 16 amino acids. CDR1 is SGHRS and CDR2 is YFSETQ in the germline V gene. Trimming took 0 bases from V and 0 from J, leaving 10 bases between them.

This sequence joins TRBV6-1 and TRBJ1-2, with TRBD1 matching 8 bases. Germline CDR1 and CDR2: MNHNS and SASEGT. This CDR3 region has 16 residues. V dropped 3 bases and J dropped 4; count of bases not matched to a gene: 10. The chain's CDR3 is CASSDGGWDRSYGYTF. The CDR3 DNA follows: TGTGCCAGCAGTGATGGAGGTTGGGACAGGTCCTATGGCTACACCTTC.

This sequence joins TRBV7-6 and TRBJ1-2, with 10 bases matching TRBD1. CDR3 length: 15 residues. Germline assignment: CDR1 SGHVS and CDR2 FNYEAQ. V lost 5 bases, J lost 4 bases, and 7 bases stayed unmatched. CDR3 coding DNA: TGTGCCAGCAGCCCATCCGGGACAGGGGTCTATGGCTACACCTTC. The encoded protein is CASSPSGTGVYGYTF.

The chain recombines TRBV7-2 with TRBJ2-1, with D perhaps matching TRBD1 (6 bases). Germline CDR1 and CDR2: SGHTA and FQGNSA. The CDR3 has 14 residues. V was shortened by 1 base and J by 9 bases, with 13 bases between the two germline ends. The CDR3 sequence: CASSLGTDQGEQFF. CDR3 DNA sequence: TGTGCCAGCAGCTTAGGGACAGACCAGGGTGAGCAGTTCTTC.

This chain joins TRBV7-9 and TRBJ1-6; D gene uncertain. Germline CDR1 and CDR2: SEHNR and FQNEAQ (reference sequence). The CDR3 spans 14 residues. V was shortened by 2 bases and J by 6 bases, with 8 bases between the two germline ends. CDR3 amino acids: CASSLSRGNSPLHF. The CDR3 nucleotides are TGTGCCAGCAGCTTATCCCGGGGTAATTCACCCCTCCACTTT. The full variable domain, rest sourced from reference TRBV7-9 and TRBJ1-6, is DTGVSQNPRHKITKRGQNVTFRCDPISEHNRLYWYRQTLGQGPEFLTYFQNEAQLEKSRLLSDRFSAERPKGSFSTLEIQRTEQGDSAMYLCASSLSRGNSPLHFGNGTRLTVT.

This chain joins TRBV6-5 and TRBJ2-3, with 9 bases fitting TRBD1. J lost 6 bases, V lost 6 bases, and 7 bases had no gene match. Germline V CDR1 and CDR2: MNHEY, SVGAGI. This CDR3 is built from 14 residues. This CDR3 is CASSSGQGVDTQYF. In DNA form, the CDR3 reads TGTGCCAGCAGCTCGGGACAGGGAGTGGATACGCAGTATTTT.

The gene calls are TRBV19 and TRBJ2-7, with TRBD2 matching over 7 bases. Unmatched junction bases numbered 11, after V lost 10 bases and J lost 2 bases. CDR3 size: 14 residues. Germline CDR1 LNHDA, CDR2 SQIVND (reference sequence). The CDR3 is CATNRGGGPYEQYF. Here the CDR3 DNA reads TGTGCCACTAACCGGGGCGGGGGACCCTACGAGCAGTACTTC.

The genes are TRBV19 and TRBJ1-1, with a possible D match to TRBD1 (5 bases). There are 13 residues in the CDR3. Trimming removed 3 bases at V and 5 bases at J, with 10 bases between. From germline, CDR1 is LNHDA and CDR2 SQIVND (reference sequence). CDR3 sequence (DNA): TGTGCCAGTAGTATTCAGGGCTGGACTGAAGCTTTCTTT. Protein: CASSIQGWTEAFF.

CDR3 in DNA: TGTGCCACCAGCACAGACCGGGAAAAACTGTTTTTT. Translating it yields CATSTDREKLFF. This rearrangement joins TRBV15 to TRBJ1-4; D is ambiguous. Trimming removed 4 bases from V and 8 bases from J, with 8 bases in between. The CDR3 contains 12 residues. The germline gives CDR1 LNHNV, CDR2 YYDKDF (reference sequence). Using reference TRBV15 and TRBJ1-4 for the parts outside the CDR3, the full variable domain is DAMVIQNPRYQVTQFGKPVTLSCSQTLNHNVMYWYQQKSSQAPKLLFHYYDKDFNNEADTPDNFQSRRPNTSFCFLDIRSPGLGDTAMYLCATSTDREKLFFGSGTQLSVL.

The CDR3 spells CASRRDRETTEAFF. The CDR3 DNA reads as TGTGCCAGCAGGCGGGACAGGGAGACCACTGAAGCTTTCTTT. V and J are TRBV6-5 and TRBJ1-1, with TRBD1 matching over 9 bases. This CDR3 is 14 amino acids long. Germline V gene lookup returns CDR1 MNHEY and CDR2 SVGAGI. The J segment lost 4 bases and the V segment lost 6 bases, leaving 6 bases of the junction unmatched.

The J gene is TRBJ2-1, the V gene TRBV15, with TRBD1 matching 8 bases. CDR3 length: 13 residues. J lost 7 bases, V lost 3 bases, and 2 bases had no gene match. The germline gives CDR1 LNHNV, CDR2 YYDKDF (reference sequence). CDR3 nucleotide sequence: TGTGCCACCAGCAGCAGGACAGGGAATGAGCAGTTCTTC. Its translation is CATSSRTGNEQFF.

V and J are TRBV2 and TRBJ2-1, with D unresolved. The CDR3 is 11 residues long. Trimming removed 4 bases at V and 9 bases at J, with 7 bases between. CDR1 is SNHLY, CDR2 FYNNEI, per germline. DNA for the CDR3: TGTGCCAGCAGTGGGGCGCGTGAGCAGTTCTTC. Amino acid sequence: CASSGAREQFF.

V gene TRBV28 combines with J gene TRBJ1-4, with 8 bases lining up with TRBD1. The CDR3 spans 15 residues. The V gene end was trimmed by 3 bases and the J gene end by 4 bases; junction bases not matched to a gene: 4. The germline V gene has CDR1 MDHEN and CDR2 SYDVKM. The CDR3 is CASSFTGQGNEKLFF. Here the CDR3 DNA reads TGTGCCAGCAGTTTTACCGGACAGGGTAATGAAAAACTGTTTTTT. The full variable domain, its missing parts supplied by reference TRBV28 and TRBJ1-4, is DVKVTQSSRYLVKRTGEKVFLECVQDMDHENMFWYRQDPGLGLRLIYFSYDVKMKEKGDIPEGYSVSREKKERFSLILESASTNQTSMYLCASSFTGQGNEKLFFGSGTQLSVL.

This chain links TRBV18 with TRBJ2-1, with D tentatively TRBD2 (5 bases). V was clipped by 4 bases and J by 9 bases, with 19 bases between them. This CDR3 region has 15 residues. CDR1 is KGHSH and CDR2 is LQKENI in the germline V gene. The CDR3 here is CASSLREHPSGEQFF. CDR3 nucleotide sequence: TGTGCCAGCTCACTCCGGGAACACCCTTCTGGTGAGCAGTTCTTC. The full variable domain, rest sourced from reference TRBV18 and TRBJ2-1, is NAGVMQNPRHLVRRRGQEARLRCSPMKGHSHVYWYRQLPEEGLKFMVYLQKENIIDESGMPKERFSAEFPKEGPSILRIQQVVRGDSAAYFCASSLREHPSGEQFFGPGTRLTVL.